A single sample is the source of the 31 T cell receptor beta chains below, sequenced in a study of cytomegalovirus exposure and HLA in healthy donors. The assay was immunoSEQ multiplex PCR, and TCRdb's table has in-frame clones only and misses some. The sample has 70,000 or so clones; 90% to 95% are singletons. Sequenced sample: PBMCs. The receptors come from a man between 18 and 35 years old in good health and CMV-seropositive.

V usage is TRBV14 and J usage is TRBJ2-7; TRBD1 agrees at 9 bases. V dropped 6 bases and J dropped 3; count of bases not matched to a gene: 21. The CDR3 consists of 19 residues. Per germline, CDR1 SGHDN and CDR2 FVKESK. In nucleotides, the CDR3 is TGTGCCAGCAGTCGAAACCGGGACAGGGCCCGCCACTTTGACTACGAGCAGTACTTC. Its translation is CASSRNRDRARHFDYEQYF.

The genes are TRBV5-1 and TRBJ2-1; TRBD2 aligns across 10 bases. Trimming cost V 1 base and J 5 bases; bases outside gene matches: 9. Germline CDR1 SGHRS, CDR2 YFSETQ. The CDR3 has 17 residues. This CDR3 is CASSLSPSGSRDNEQFF. The CDR3 DNA reads TGCGCCAGCAGCTTGTCCCCTAGCGGGAGCAGGGACAATGAGCAGTTCTTC.

V gene TRBV6-1 combines with J gene TRBJ2-7, with a weak D call TRBD1 (6 bases). CDR1 and CDR2 from the germline V gene are MNHNS and SASEGT. V was clipped by 8 bases and J by 0 bases, with 11 bases between them. This CDR3 spans 13 amino acids. The CDR3 sequence: CASSYRDSYEQYF. CDR3 in DNA: TGTGCCAGCTCCTACAGGGACTCCTACGAGCAGTACTTC.

The chain joins TRBV9 to TRBJ1-3, with 7 bases identical to TRBD1. Germline V gene sequence: CDR1 SGDLS, CDR2 YYNGEE. Germline trimming cut 3 bases from V and 2 bases from J; bases unmatched to any gene: 11. This CDR3 is built from 17 residues. CDR3 sequence: CASSGKRGQRAGNTIYF. CDR3 coding DNA: TGTGCCAGCAGCGGAAAGAGGGGACAGAGAGCTGGAAACACCATATATTTT.

The chain recombines TRBV4-1 with TRBJ2-1, with 9 bases that match TRBD2. V shed 1 base and J 5 bases; nucleotides not matched to a gene: 6. The germline V gene encodes CDR1 MGHRA and CDR2 YSYEKL. The CDR3 is 16 residues long. CDR3 residues: CASSQGLAGKHNEQFF. Here the CDR3 DNA reads TGCGCCAGCAGCCAAGGCCTAGCGGGGAAACACAATGAGCAGTTCTTC.

The chain is built from TRBV30 and TRBJ1-3, with 8 positions matching TRBD1. The V segment lost 0 bases and the J segment 4 bases; nucleotides outside the gene matches: 2. CDR1 is GTSNPN, CDR2 SVGIG, per germline (reference sequence). The CDR3 extends over 14 amino acids. The CDR3 here is CAWSVSGGGNTIYF. The CDR3 DNA reads as TGTGCCTGGAGTGTATCAGGGGGCGGAAACACCATATATTTT.

The chain carries TRBV5-4 and TRBJ2-3, with 9 bases fitting TRBD2. V dropped 7 bases and J dropped 3; count of bases not matched to a gene: 6. The CDR3 contains 14 residues. Per germline, CDR1 SGHNT and CDR2 YYREEE (reference sequence). Here the CDR3 DNA reads TGTGCCAGCGGCCCGGGACTAGCAACAGATACGCAGTATTTT. Translated: CASGPGLATDTQYF.

The table lists this clone with a few counts. J is TRBJ1-4 and V is TRBV7-9; D unclear. V lost 2 bases and J 5 bases, leaving 9 bases between the germline ends. The CDR3 loop spans 14 amino acids. CDR1 is SEHNR, CDR2 FQNEAQ, per germline (reference sequence). This CDR3 reads CASSLRRENEKLFF. CDR3 DNA sequence: TGTGCCAGCAGCTTAAGGCGGGAAAATGAAAAACTGTTTTTT. The variable domain in full, completed from reference TRBV7-9 and TRBJ1-4, reads DTGVSQNPRHKITKRGQNVTFRCDPISEHNRLYWYRQTLGQGPEFLTYFQNEAQLEKSRLLSDRFSAERPKGSFSTLEIQRTEQGDSAMYLCASSLRRENEKLFFGSGTQLSVL.

Only one count was recorded for this clone. This sequence joins TRBV11-2 and TRBJ2-1, with 8 bases aligning to TRBD2. Germline V gene sequence: CDR1 SGHAT, CDR2 FQNNGV. V was pared by 1 base and J by 15 bases, with 20 bases of the junction left unmatched. CDR3 length: 17 residues. CDR3 in amino acids: CASSLGNAGRAFQMLFF. CDR3 bases: TGTGCCAGCAGCTTAGGTAACGCCGGGAGGGCCTTTCAAATGTTGTTCTTC.

This rearrangement joins TRBV5-1 to TRBJ2-4; D might be TRBD2 (6 bases). Germline V lookup: CDR1 SGHRS, CDR2 YFSETQ. The CDR3 has 14 residues. Trimming removed 4 bases from V and 5 bases from J, with 13 bases in between. CDR3 region: CASSPEGTENIQYF. The DNA of the CDR3 is TGCGCCAGCAGCCCGGAGGGGACGGAAAACATTCAGTACTTC.

The chain employs TRBV7-3 and TRBJ2-3; D possibly corresponds to TRBD2 (6 bases). The ends were cut back, 5 bases at V and 2 bases at J, with 11 bases in the middle. CDR1 and CDR2 (germline): SGHTA, FQGTGA. The CDR3 extends over 14 amino acids. The CDR3, as DNA: TGTGCCAGCAGCCCGGGACTTTTCACAGATACGCAGTATTTT. It specifies CASSPGLFTDTQYF.

CDR3 sequence (DNA): TGTGCCAGCAGGCGGCCGGGGTCTGGGGCCAACGTCCTGACTTTC. Its translation: CASRRPGSGANVLTF. The chain recombines TRBV28 with TRBJ2-6, with D maybe TRBD2 (5 bases). V was shortened by 6 bases and J by 1 base, with 10 bases between the two germline ends. Germline CDR1 and CDR2: MDHEN and SYDVKM. This CDR3 comprises 15 residues. The whole variable domain, remainder taken from reference TRBV28 and TRBJ2-6, is DVKVTQSSRYLVKRTGEKVFLECVQDMDHENMFWYRQDPGLGLRLIYFSYDVKMKEKGDIPEGYSVSREKKERFSLILESASTNQTSMYLCASRRPGSGANVLTFGAGSRLTVL.

The chain is built from TRBV4-1 and TRBJ2-2; D gene unclear. Trimming pared 4 bases from V and 6 bases from J, leaving 15 bases between. Germline V gene sequence: CDR1 MGHRA, CDR2 YSYEKL. The CDR3 runs to 15 residues. The CDR3 is CASSRAPDAAGELFF. The CDR3 nucleotides read TGCGCCAGCAGCCGCGCCCCCGATGCGGCCGGGGAGCTGTTTTTT.

The chain recombines TRBV28 with TRBJ1-1; a possible D gene is TRBD1 (5 bases). Germline CDR1 is MDHEN and CDR2 is SYDVKM. The V end lost 2 bases, the J end lost 3 bases, and 10 bases lay between the germline ends. This CDR3 is 14 amino acids long. Here the CDR3 DNA reads TGTGCCAGCAGTTTAGGGGGGTTCTACACTGAAGCTTTCTTT. The encoded protein is CASSLGGFYTEAFF.

This chain links TRBV28 with TRBJ1-4; 9 nucleotides line up with TRBD1. The CDR3 sequence is 14 residues long. Germline CDR1 MDHEN, CDR2 SYDVKM. Losses at the gene ends were 4 bases for V and 14 bases for J; bases not matched to a gene: 11. The CDR3 bases are TGTGCCAGCAGTTCCGGGACAGGGAGGAGAAGGCTGTTTTTT. Translation gives CASSSGTGRRRLFF.

The J gene is TRBJ2-7, the V gene TRBV27, with TRBD2 as a possible D gene (6 bases). The CDR3 contains 15 residues. Trimming removed 1 base at V and 2 bases at J, with 12 bases between. The germline V gene has CDR1 MNHEY and CDR2 SMNVEV (reference sequence). The CDR3 reads CASSLFGGRPYEQYF. The DNA of the CDR3 is TGTGCCAGCAGTTTATTTGGAGGGCGACCCTACGAGCAGTACTTC.

The CDR3 DNA is TGTGCCAGCGGGGAGGGTAGCGGGAGTGACGAGCAGTACTTC. Translated: CASGEGSGSDEQYF. The chain uses TRBV6-1 and TRBJ2-7, with TRBD2 matching over 9 bases. Trimming removed 8 bases from V and 5 bases from J; junction bases left unmatched: 10. The CDR3 runs 14 residues. Germline V gene data show CDR1 as MNHNS and CDR2 as SASEGT.

The chain is built from TRBV5-4 and TRBJ2-3; D gene ambiguous. V dropped 1 base and J dropped 4 bases, with 4 bases sitting between them. This CDR3 contains 12 residues. Germline V gene data show CDR1 as SGHNT and CDR2 as YYREEE (reference sequence). The CDR3 sequence is CASSLSSDTQYF. The CDR3 DNA reads as TGTGCCAGCAGCTTGTCTTCAGATACGCAGTATTTT. Full variable domain (outside the CDR3, taken from reference TRBV5-4 and TRBJ2-3): ETGVTQSPTHLIKTRGQQVTLRCSSQSGHNTVSWYQQALGQGPQFIFQYYREEENGRGNFPPRFSGLQFPNYSSELNVNALELDDSALYLCASSLSSDTQYFGPGTRLTVL.

This chain links TRBV6-4 with TRBJ2-1, with D perhaps TRBD2 (5 bases). This CDR3 comprises 15 residues. Trimming removed 4 bases from V and 5 bases from J, with 15 bases in between. Germline loops: CDR1 MRHNA, CDR2 SNTAGT. The CDR3 nucleotides are TGTGCCAGCAGTGCCGATAGGTGGGGAGACAATGAGCAGTTCTTC. This codes for CASSADRWGDNEQFF.

The V call is TRBV19, the J call TRBJ2-7; 9 bases fit TRBD2. Germline CDR1 reads LNHDA; CDR2 reads SQIVND (reference sequence). Trimming removed 3 bases from V and 3 bases from J; junction bases left unmatched: 6. CDR3 length: 15 amino acids. CDR3: CASSMLTSGGYEQYF. The DNA of the CDR3 is TGTGCCAGTAGTATGTTGACTAGCGGAGGCTACGAGCAGTACTTC.

V and J are TRBV25-1 and TRBJ2-7; no clear D gene. Between the trimmed V and J ends, which lost 6 bases and 6 bases, there was a span of 15 bases. The length of the CDR3 is 13 residues. Looked up from germline, CDR1 is MGHDK and CDR2 is SYGVNS. CDR3 nucleotides: TGTGCCAGCAGCTCTTATCCTCTACGCGAGCAGTACTTC. This encodes CASSSYPLREQYF.

This clone was seen only a few times. The rearrangement links TRBV9 to TRBJ2-1; 9 bases align to TRBD2. The CDR3 contains 16 residues. Trimming took 4 bases from V and 2 from J; bases not matched to a gene: 7. Germline CDR1 and CDR2: SGDLS and YYNGEE. CDR3 amino acids: CASSPAGTSTYNEQFF. The CDR3 DNA reads TGTGCCAGCAGCCCGGCCGGGACTAGCACCTACAATGAGCAGTTCTTC.

J is TRBJ2-3 and V is TRBV11-2; D call uncertain. Germline CDR1 reads SGHAT; CDR2 reads FQNNGV. Trimming removed 0 bases at V and 5 bases at J, with 6 bases between. The CDR3 loop spans 13 amino acids. CDR3 bases: TGTGCCAGCAGCTTAGATCCTAGAGATACGCAGTATTTT. This encodes CASSLDPRDTQYF.

The chain employs TRBV18 and TRBJ2-6, with a weak D call TRBD2 (5 bases). Trimming shortened V by 2 bases and J by 4 bases, and 9 bases separated the two germline ends. CDR3 size: 15 residues. The V gene's germline CDR1 is KGHSH and CDR2 LQKENI. The CDR3 sequence: CASSPGSPGANVLTF. The CDR3 bases are TGTGCCAGCTCACCAGGGAGCCCCGGGGCCAACGTCCTGACTTTC.

This sequence joins TRBV6-5 and TRBJ2-7, with TRBD2 matching over 11 bases. This CDR3 has 14 amino acids. The V gene end was trimmed by 6 bases and the J gene end by 2 bases; junction bases not matched to a gene: 3. The germline gives CDR1 MNHEY, CDR2 SVGAGI. CDR3: CASRGLAAAYEQYF. In DNA, the CDR3 is TGTGCCAGCAGGGGACTAGCGGCGGCCTACGAGCAGTACTTC.

This clone appeared a single time. The rearrangement links TRBV9 to TRBJ2-7, with D perhaps matching TRBD2 (6 bases). This CDR3 has 15 residues. Germline V lookup: CDR1 SGDLS, CDR2 YYNGEE. Between the trimmed V and J ends, which lost 3 bases and 2 bases, there was a span of 15 bases. In DNA, the CDR3 is TGTGCCAGCAGCGACCGCCGGGACTCCCCCTACGAGCAGTACTTC. Its translation is CASSDRRDSPYEQYF.

The chain carries TRBV6-5 and TRBJ1-5; 7 bases fit TRBD1. The CDR3 contains 15 residues. Germline-derived CDR1 and CDR2 are MNHEY and SVGAGI. V shed 6 bases and J 3 bases; nucleotides not matched to a gene: 8. The CDR3 is CASSPRDSLNQPQHF. CDR3 sequence (DNA): TGTGCCAGCAGCCCCCGGGACAGCCTCAATCAGCCCCAGCATTTT.

This chain links TRBV6-6 with TRBJ1-2; TRBD1 might be the D (5 bases). Germline V gives CDR1 MNHNY, CDR2 SVGAGI (reference sequence). Trimming cost V 6 bases and J 8 bases, with 16 bases left between them. This CDR3 has 13 residues. The CDR3 region is CASSNGGIRGYTF. In DNA, the CDR3 is TGTGCCAGCAGCAACGGGGGGATTAGAGGCTACACCTTC.

The V and J genes are TRBV18 and TRBJ2-1; D is possibly TRBD2 (6 bases). CDR3 length: 18 amino acids. V was clipped by 3 bases and J by 2 bases, with 20 bases between them. The V gene's germline CDR1 is KGHSH and CDR2 LQKENI. This chain's CDR3 is CASSPDCSLATTYNEQFF. The CDR3 DNA reads TGTGCCAGCTCACCTGACTGTTCCCTAGCGACTACCTACAATGAGCAGTTCTTC.

The chain combines TRBV9 with TRBJ2-7, with TRBD1 identical over 9 bases. The CDR3 covers 14 residues. Trimming cost V 4 bases and J 3 bases; bases outside gene matches: 5. The germline V gene has CDR1 SGDLS and CDR2 YYNGEE. This CDR3 is CASSSGTGLYEQYF. The CDR3 nucleotides are TGTGCCAGCAGCTCCGGGACAGGGCTCTACGAGCAGTACTTC.

The chain is built from TRBV28 and TRBJ2-7, with TRBD2 matching over 8 bases. This CDR3 is built from 17 residues. V shed 5 bases, J shed 0 bases, and the junction held 12 bases outside the gene matches. Germline V lookup: CDR1 MDHEN, CDR2 SYDVKM. The DNA for the CDR3 is TGTGCCAGCAGTGCCCCTACCGGGACTAGTGGCTCCTACGAGCAGTACTTC. Translating it yields CASSAPTGTSGSYEQYF.